This TCR beta chain came from a study of beta chain features in type 1 diabetes. About this clone itself: Its matching antigen is unknown.

The entirety of the isolated RNA underwent reverse transcription, so expressed TCRB transcripts were sequenced. TCRdb's copy holds only in-frame clones and misses some; the assay was immunoSEQ multiplex PCR. The table lists about 700,000 clones, around 15% of them singletons, with approximately 0.021% in the top ten. Findings of the study overall: In all four CD4+ subsets, TCRB CDR3 length was significantly, moderately reduced in type 1 diabetes.

The source of this sequence is a man younger than 35 with type 1 diabetes. Material for sequencing was naive CD4+ T cells from blood.

The CDR3 loop reads CASSPGGKSYEQYF. The CDR3, as DNA: TGTGCCAGCAGCCCCGGAGGTAAATCCTACGAGCAGTACTTC. V and J are TRBV25-1 and TRBJ2-7; D might be TRBD2 (5 bases). Germline values: CDR1 MGHDK, CDR2 SYGVNS. V was trimmed by 6 bases and J by 1 base, leaving 13 bases between them. This CDR3 spans 14 amino acids.